The clone carrying this T cell receptor beta chain was picked up a small number of times. In the original workflow: Amplification of reference gene primers provided the estimated nucleated cell counts. TCRdb's table, derived via immunoSEQ multiplex PCR, lists solely in-frame clones and lacks some. That table furnishes V, J and clone size, whereas the DNA furnished D and trimming. The sample lists around 120,000 clones, 75% to 95% seen once, with 1.8% in the top ten. This sample is part of a study of blood T cell repertoires in COVID-19. Study overall: COVID-19 samples collected from the United States, Italy and Spain covered acute and convalescent phases. Sources were T cells, B-cell-depleted T cells, or PBMCs; the material itself was cDNA or gDNA.

V dropped 0 bases and J dropped 4 bases, with 13 bases sitting between them. This CDR3 comprises 15 residues. Germline V gene data show CDR1 as LGHNT and CDR2 as FRNRAP. The specimen sequenced was peripheral blood. This rearrangement joins TRBV12-5 to TRBJ2-7; D is perhaps TRBD2 (6 bases). The TCR comes from a human donor with active COVID-19. The donor label of this sample is uncertain. CDR3 sequence (DNA): TGTGCTAGTGGTTTGGTACCGTCGCGGGGTTACGAGCAGTACTTC. This gives the protein CASGLVPSRGYEQYF.